This is a list of T cell receptor beta chains from one sample in a study of cytomegalovirus exposure and HLA in healthy donors. The assay was immunoSEQ multiplex PCR, and TCRdb's table has in-frame clones only and misses some. The sample includes roughly 160,000 clones, 80% to 90% of them seen just once. The source material was PBMCs. The receptors come from a woman between 50 and 59 years old in good health and CMV-seronegative. The CDR3 runs from the conserved cysteine through the conserved F or W. D genes are given only for firm matches. Part of the rows lack a size; the others show once, few, many or a class for expanded clones.

TRBV19,12,TRBJ2-5,.,TRBD1,CASQAGGETQYF,TGTGCCAGTCAAGCAGGGGGTGAGACCCAGTACTTC
TRBV7-9,14,TRBJ1-1,.,TRBD1,CASTPQGGNTEAFF,TGTGCCAGCACCCCCCAGGGGGGGAACACTGAAGCTTTCTTT
TRBV6-1,13,TRBJ2-7,.,.,CASGLLGGYEQYF,TGTGCCAGCGGGCTACTAGGGGGCTACGAGCAGTACTTC
TRBV29-1,14,TRBJ2-1,.,TRBD2,CSVEDRTSGNEQFF,TGCAGCGTTGAAGATAGAACTAGCGGGAATGAGCAGTTCTTC
TRBV14,17,TRBJ1-2,few,.,CASSHENGGAPNYGYTF,TGTGCCAGCAGCCATGAAAATGGGGGGGCGCCGAACTATGGCTACACCTTC
TRBV28,14,TRBJ1-2,.,TRBD1,CASTVTGVVYGYTF,TGTGCCAGCACCGTGACAGGGGTGGTCTATGGCTACACCTTC
TRBV6-1,14,TRBJ2-1,.,.,CASSKGSVYNEQFF,TGTGCCAGCAGTAAAGGGTCAGTTTACAATGAGCAGTTCTTC
TRBV19,14,TRBJ1-4,.,.,CASSMERGSEKLFF,TGTGCCAGTAGTATGGAGCGGGGGAGTGAAAAACTGTTTTTT
TRBV5-1,16,TRBJ2-6,.,.,CASSLRGDSGANVLTF,TGCGCCAGCAGCCTCAGGGGCGATTCTGGGGCCAACGTCCTGACTTTC
TRBV27,21,TRBJ1-3,.,TRBD1,CASSLSFRPGTGAGSWDTIYF,TGTGCCAGCAGTTTATCGTTCCGCCCAGGGACAGGCGCTGGATCTTGGGACACCATATATTTT
TRBV27,14,TRBJ2-7,.,TRBD2,CASSYSGTTYEQYF,TGTGCCAGCAGTTATAGCGGGACGACCTACGAGCAGTACTTC
TRBV19,13,TRBJ2-1,.,TRBD1,CASSQGTYNEQFF,TGTGCCAGTTCACAGGGGACCTACAATGAGCAGTTCTTC
TRBV28,14,TRBJ2-3,.,TRBD2,CASIAGRSTDTQYF,TGTGCCAGCATAGCGGGGCGTAGCACAGATACGCAGTATTTT
TRBV7-2,16,TRBJ2-7,.,.,CASSLNGVGAVDEQYF,TGTGCCAGCAGCTTAAACGGTGTGGGGGCCGTGGACGAGCAGTACTTC
TRBV28,16,TRBJ2-7,few,.,CASSHGGARPTYEQYF,TGTGCCAGCAGCCACGGGGGAGCACGTCCAACCTACGAGCAGTACTTC
TRBV5-1,14,TRBJ1-1,.,.,CASNLDGKRTEAFF,TGCGCCAGCAACTTGGACGGAAAGAGGACTGAAGCTTTCTTT
TRBV10-3,13,TRBJ2-5,.,TRBD1,CAISEGRGETQYF,TGTGCCATCAGTGAGGGCAGGGGGGAGACCCAGTACTTC
TRBV6-6,12,TRBJ1-2,.,.,CASSFQEDGYTF,TGTGCCAGCAGTTTCCAGGAAGATGGCTACACCTTC
TRBV7-9,15,TRBJ1-5,.,.,CASSLRGGSNQPQHF,TGTGCCAGCAGCTTACGAGGGGGAAGCAATCAGCCCCAGCATTTT
TRBV9,15,TRBJ2-1,.,.,CASSPGEGVYNEQFF,TGTGCCAGCAGCCCTGGAGAAGGGGTCTACAATGAGCAGTTCTTC
TRBV27,13,TRBJ1-1,.,.,CASSLWAGEGAFF,TGTGCCAGCAGTTTATGGGCGGGGGAGGGAGCTTTCTTT
TRBV1,21,TRBJ2-3,.,.,CTSSQEGPGLAGEKGIDTQYF,TGCACCAGCAGCCAAGAAGGGCCGGGACTAGCGGGGGAAAAGGGGATAGATACGCAGTATTTT
TRBV4-1,16,TRBJ2-7,.,TRBD1,CASSPIYRTGSYEQYF,TGCGCCAGCAGCCCCATATACCGGACAGGGTCCTACGAGCAGTACTTC
TRBV9,14,TRBJ2-5,.,.,CASRQALFQETQYF,TGTGCCAGTAGACAGGCCCTCTTTCAAGAGACCCAGTACTTC
TRBV19,15,TRBJ2-7,.,TRBD2,CASSTVPGRYNEQYF,TGTGCCAGTAGTACCGTCCCCGGGAGGTACAACGAGCAGTACTTC
TRBV6-5,15,TRBJ1-1,.,TRBD1,CATCVTRAGQEKAFF,TGTGCCACCTGTGTTACAAGGGCGGGACAGGAAAAAGCTTTCTTT
TRBV6-1,13,TRBJ1-2,.,.,CASSGEALGSYTF,TGTGCCAGCAGTGGAGAGGCCCTTGGAAGCTACACCTTC
TRBV12-5,14,TRBJ1-1,once,.,CASGPRPGNTEAFF,TGTGCTAGTGGCCCCCGGCCAGGGAACACTGAAGCTTTCTTT
TRBV5-1,15,TRBJ2-1,.,TRBD1,CASSLYGQGRNEQFF,TGCGCCAGCAGCTTGTACGGACAGGGTAGGAATGAGCAGTTCTTC
TRBV19,14,TRBJ2-3,.,.,CASSPQGNTDTQYF,TGTGCCAGTAGTCCACAGGGAAACACAGATACGCAGTATTTT
TRBV13,15,TRBJ2-7,.,.,CASSLGGANGYEQYF,TGTGCCAGCAGCTTAGGGGGGGCGAACGGCTACGAGCAGTACTTC
TRBV13,20,TRBJ2-2,.,TRBD1,CASSSTGGRAEGTNTGELFF,TGTGCCAGCAGCTCGACAGGGGGCAGGGCAGAAGGCACGAACACCGGGGAGCTGTTTTTT
TRBV15,16,TRBJ2-7,.,.,CATSRDATGTSYEQYF,TGTGCCACCAGCAGAGATGCTACAGGGACCTCCTACGAGCAGTACTTC
TRBV5-1,14,TRBJ1-5,.,.,CASSPGPGLQPQHF,TGCGCCAGCAGCCCGGGTCCAGGGCTTCAGCCCCAGCATTTT
TRBV7-9,16,TRBJ1-1,.,TRBD1,CASSLRRDRGHTEAFF,TGTGCCAGCAGCCTACGCCGGGACAGGGGGCACACTGAAGCTTTCTTT
TRBV6-7,15,TRBJ2-3,.,.,CASRGGSWEVDTQYF,TGTGCCAGCAGGGGGGGTTCATGGGAGGTAGATACGCAGTATTTT
TRBV19,13,TRBJ2-2,.,TRBD1,CTSTGTGAGELFF,TGTACCAGTACCGGGACAGGCGCCGGGGAGCTGTTTTTT
TRBV29-1,13,TRBJ2-7,.,.,CSAGPSGAYEQYF,TGCAGCGCTGGGCCGTCCGGGGCCTACGAGCAGTACTTC
TRBV6-5,12,TRBJ2-1,.,TRBD2,CASSYGLAPLFF,TGTGCCAGCAGCTACGGACTAGCTCCTCTCTTCTTC
TRBV2,15,TRBJ2-2,.,TRBD1,CASSGQGAGTGELFF,TGTGCCAGCAGCGGACAGGGGGCAGGGACCGGGGAGCTGTTTTTT
TRBV7-2,13,TRBJ1-2,.,.,CASSLGGDRSYTF,TGTGCCAGCAGCTTAGGGGGAGACCGGAGCTACACCTTC
TRBV7-2,15,TRBJ2-5,.,.,CASSFHGRGEETQYF,TGTGCCAGCAGCTTCCATGGCAGGGGTGAAGAGACCCAGTACTTC
TRBV7-2,16,TRBJ2-7,.,TRBD1,CASSLRGQGISYEQYF,TGTGCCAGCAGCTTGAGGGGACAGGGAATTTCCTACGAGCAGTACTTC
TRBV7-9,12,TRBJ1-1,once,.,CSSSLEDSEAFF,TGTTCCAGCAGCTTAGAGGACAGTGAAGCTTTCTTT
TRBV7-9,14,TRBJ2-5,.,.,CASSWRQAQETQYF,TGTGCCAGCAGCTGGAGGCAGGCGCAAGAGACCCAGTACTTC
TRBV7-2,16,TRBJ2-4,.,.,CASSLSGAGTKNIQYF,TGTGCCAGCAGCTTATCGGGCGCCGGGACCAAAAACATTCAGTACTTC
TRBV6-5,13,TRBJ2-7,.,TRBD1,CASRPGQFYEQYF,TGTGCCAGCAGGCCGGGACAGTTCTACGAGCAGTACTTC
TRBV11-1,14,TRBJ1-2,.,.,CASSPTGSNYGYTF,TGTGCCAGCAGCCCGACAGGTTCTAACTATGGCTACACCTTC
TRBV6-5,13,TRBJ2-3,.,.,CASRPGATDTQYF,TGTGCCAGCAGGCCGGGAGCGACAGATACGCAGTATTTT
TRBV6-6,12,TRBJ2-7,.,.,CASSYSRYEQYF,TGTGCCAGCAGTTACTCCCGCTACGAGCAGTACTTC
TRBV5-1,20,TRBJ2-3,.,TRBD2,CASSLEGWGLAGGSTDTQYF,TGCGCCAGCAGCTTGGAGGGCTGGGGTCTCGCGGGGGGGAGCACAGATACGCAGTATTTT
TRBV2,13,TRBJ1-1,.,.,CASSFREDTEAFF,TGTGCCAGCAGTTTCAGGGAGGACACTGAAGCTTTCTTT